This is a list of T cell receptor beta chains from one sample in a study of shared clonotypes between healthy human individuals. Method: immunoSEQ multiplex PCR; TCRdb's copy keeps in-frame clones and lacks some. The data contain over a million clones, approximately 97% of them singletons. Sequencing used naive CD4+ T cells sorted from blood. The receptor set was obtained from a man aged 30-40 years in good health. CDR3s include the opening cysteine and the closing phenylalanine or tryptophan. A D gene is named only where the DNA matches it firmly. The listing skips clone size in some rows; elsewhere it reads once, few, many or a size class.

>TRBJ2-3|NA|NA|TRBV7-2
CASSIGVGTDTQYF
TGTGCCAGCAGCATAGGAGTTGGCACAGATACGCAGTATTTT
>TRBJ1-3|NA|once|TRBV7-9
CAGTKTGGNTIYF
TGTGCCGGTACGAAGACGGGAGGAAACACCATATATTTT
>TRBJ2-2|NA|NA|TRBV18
CASSPPRDRITTGELFF
TGTGCCAGCTCACCGCCGAGAGACCGAATTACAACCGGGGAGCTGTTTTTT
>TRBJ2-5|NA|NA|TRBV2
CASSEALNIGPQETQYF
TGTGCCAGCAGTGAAGCGCTTAATATCGGGCCGCAAGAGACCCAGTACTTC
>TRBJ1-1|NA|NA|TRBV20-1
CSAATGTDAFF
TGCAGTGCCGCCACCGGGACGGACGCTTTCTTT
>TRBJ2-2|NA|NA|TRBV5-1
CASSLTGKDTGELFF
TGCGCCAGCAGCTTGACAGGGAAGGACACCGGGGAGCTGTTTTTT
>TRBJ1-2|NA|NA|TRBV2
CASNLGHLFGYTF
TGTGCCAGCAACTTGGGACATCTGTTCGGCTACACCTTC
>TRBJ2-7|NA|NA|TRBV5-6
CASSLERFFPYEQYF
TGTGCCAGCAGCTTGGAACGATTTTTCCCCTACGAGCAGTACTTC
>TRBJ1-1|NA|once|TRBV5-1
CASSRDLAEAFF
TGCGCCAGCAGCCGGGACTTGGCTGAAGCTTTCTTT
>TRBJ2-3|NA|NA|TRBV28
CASSLRGGIDTQYF
TGTGCCAGCAGTTTGAGAGGGGGTATAGATACGCAGTATTTT
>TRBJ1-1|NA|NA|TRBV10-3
CAISDGGTEAFF
TGTGCCATCAGTGATGGTGGCACTGAAGCTTTCTTT
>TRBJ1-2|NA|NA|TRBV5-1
CASSQTGNYGYTF
TGCGCCAGTAGTCAAACAGGGAACTATGGCTACACCTTC
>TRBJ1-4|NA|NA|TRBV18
CASSPVQGGKLFF
TGTGCCAGCTCACCTGTACAGGGCGGAAAACTGTTTTTT
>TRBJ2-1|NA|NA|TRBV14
CASSQEFGGSYNEQFF
TGTGCCAGCAGCCAAGAGTTTGGGGGGTCCTACAATGAGCAGTTCTTC
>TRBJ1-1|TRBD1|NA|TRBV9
CASSVAGIRGDRDNTEAFF
TGTGCCAGCAGCGTAGCTGGCATCAGAGGGGACAGGGATAACACTGAAGCTTTCTTT
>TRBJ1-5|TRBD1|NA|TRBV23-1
CASSQPEGTGGKHPNQPQHF
TGCGCCAGCAGTCAACCGGAGGGGACAGGGGGAAAGCACCCAAATCAGCCCCAGCATTTT
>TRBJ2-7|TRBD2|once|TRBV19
CASSSASGLSYEQYF
TGTGCCAGTAGTTCGGCTAGCGGGCTCTCCTACGAGCAGTACTTC
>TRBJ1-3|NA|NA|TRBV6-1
CASSEVWQRLSGNTIYF
TGTGCCAGCAGTGAAGTGTGGCAGCGACTCTCTGGAAACACCATATATTTT
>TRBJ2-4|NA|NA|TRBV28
CASSFLQGLGKNIQYF
TGTGCCAGCAGTTTTTTACAGGGACTTGGCAAAAACATTCAGTACTTC
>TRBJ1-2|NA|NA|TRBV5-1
CASGGTEANYGYTF
TGCGCCAGCGGGGGAACCGAGGCGAACTATGGCTACACCTTC
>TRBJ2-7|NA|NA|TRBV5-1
CASSIGQYEQYF
TGCGCCAGCAGCATAGGACAGTACGAGCAGTACTTC
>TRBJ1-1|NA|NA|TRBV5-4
CASSLEILNTEAFF
TGTGCCAGCAGCTTGGAGATTTTGAACACTGAAGCTTTCTTT
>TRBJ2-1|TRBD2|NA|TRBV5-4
CASSSTSGAYNEQFF
TGTGCCAGCAGCTCAACTAGCGGAGCTTACAATGAGCAGTTCTTC
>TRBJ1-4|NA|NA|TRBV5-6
CASRYVGATNEKLFF
TGTGCCAGCAGATACGTGGGGGCAACTAATGAAAAACTGTTTTTT
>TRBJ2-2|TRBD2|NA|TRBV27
CASSSPGLAGDTGELFF
TGTGCCAGCAGTTCCCCGGGACTAGCGGGAGACACCGGGGAGCTGTTTTTT
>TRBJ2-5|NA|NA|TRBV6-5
CASSYSSMTRAKTQYF
TGTGCCAGCAGTTACTCATCCATGACGCGGGCCAAGACCCAGTACTTC
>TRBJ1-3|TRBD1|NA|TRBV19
CASSIAGRGLGNTIYF
TGTGCCAGTAGTATCGCCGGCAGGGGGCTTGGAAACACCATATATTTT
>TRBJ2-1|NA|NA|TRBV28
CASGNPGKHNEQFF
TGTGCCAGCGGGAATCCCGGGAAGCACAATGAGCAGTTCTTC
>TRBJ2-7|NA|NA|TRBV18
CASSRAGDIGDEQYF
TGTGCCAGCTCGCGAGCCGGGGACATAGGAGACGAGCAGTACTTC
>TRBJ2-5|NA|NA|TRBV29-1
CSVGRGGSGQETQYF
TGCAGCGTTGGACGAGGGGGGTCGGGCCAAGAGACCCAGTACTTC
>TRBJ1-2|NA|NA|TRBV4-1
CASSRLNARLNYGYTF
TGCGCCAGCAGTCGCCTGAATGCCCGGCTCAACTATGGCTACACCTTC
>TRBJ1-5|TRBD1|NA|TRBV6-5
CASSGQEGNQPQHF
TGTGCCAGCAGCGGACAGGAGGGCAATCAGCCCCAGCATTTT
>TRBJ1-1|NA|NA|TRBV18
CASSPVGGTEAFF
TGTGCCAGCTCACCGGTAGGAGGCACTGAAGCTTTCTTT
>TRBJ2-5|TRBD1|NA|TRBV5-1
CASAETGTGHETQYF
TGCGCCAGCGCCGAGACCGGGACAGGGCACGAGACCCAGTACTTC
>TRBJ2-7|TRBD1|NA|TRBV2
CASKGQGAFFYEQYF
TGTGCCAGCAAGGGACAGGGGGCTTTTTTCTACGAGCAGTACTTC
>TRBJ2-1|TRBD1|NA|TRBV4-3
CASSPSAGQVVYNEQFF
TGCGCCAGCAGCCCAAGCGCGGGACAGGTAGTCTACAATGAGCAGTTCTTC
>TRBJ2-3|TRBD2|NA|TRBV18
CASTSGSVDTQYF
TGTGCCAGCACTAGCGGGAGCGTCGATACGCAGTATTTT
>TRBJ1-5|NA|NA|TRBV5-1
CASSLSGRDQPQHF
TGCGCCAGCAGCTTAAGCGGAAGAGATCAGCCCCAGCATTTT
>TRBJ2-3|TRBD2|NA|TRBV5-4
CASSPVLAGDTQYF
TGTGCCAGCAGCCCGGTACTAGCGGGAGACACGCAGTATTTT
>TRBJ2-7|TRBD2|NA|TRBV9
CASSPRGGSRGTYEQYF
TGTGCCAGCAGCCCTCGGGGGGGCTCGAGGGGCACCTACGAGCAGTACTTC
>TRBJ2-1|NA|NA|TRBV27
CAFNEQFF
TGTGCCTTCAATGAGCAGTTCTTC
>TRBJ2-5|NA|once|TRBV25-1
CASRGAGETQYF
TGTGCCTCCAGGGGGGCAGGGGAGACCCAGTACTTC
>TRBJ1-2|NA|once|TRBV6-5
CASSYQRKSYGYTF
TGTGCCAGCAGTTACCAGAGAAAATCCTATGGCTACACCTTC
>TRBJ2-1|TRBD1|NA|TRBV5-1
CASRRPGQAYNEQFF
TGCGCCAGCAGGCGGCCGGGACAGGCATACAATGAGCAGTTCTTC
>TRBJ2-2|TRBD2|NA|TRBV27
CASSLLLAGRTGELFF
TGTGCCAGCAGTTTATTGCTAGCGGGACGCACCGGGGAGCTGTTTTTT
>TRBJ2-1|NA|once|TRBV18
CASSPRWQGWDNEQFF
TGTGCCAGCTCACCACGTTGGCAGGGTTGGGACAATGAGCAGTTCTTC
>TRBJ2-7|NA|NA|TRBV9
CASSSRQGNPPVVRYEQYF
TGTGCCAGCAGCTCCCGACAAGGGAACCCACCAGTTGTTCGCTACGAGCAGTACTTC
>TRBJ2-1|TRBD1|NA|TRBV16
CASSQLVQGAYEQFF
TGTGCCAGCAGCCAATTAGTCCAGGGGGCCTATGAGCAGTTCTTC
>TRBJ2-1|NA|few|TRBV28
CASQSPRAGRSYNEQFF
TGTGCCAGCCAGTCGCCCCGGGCGGGGAGATCCTACAATGAGCAGTTCTTC